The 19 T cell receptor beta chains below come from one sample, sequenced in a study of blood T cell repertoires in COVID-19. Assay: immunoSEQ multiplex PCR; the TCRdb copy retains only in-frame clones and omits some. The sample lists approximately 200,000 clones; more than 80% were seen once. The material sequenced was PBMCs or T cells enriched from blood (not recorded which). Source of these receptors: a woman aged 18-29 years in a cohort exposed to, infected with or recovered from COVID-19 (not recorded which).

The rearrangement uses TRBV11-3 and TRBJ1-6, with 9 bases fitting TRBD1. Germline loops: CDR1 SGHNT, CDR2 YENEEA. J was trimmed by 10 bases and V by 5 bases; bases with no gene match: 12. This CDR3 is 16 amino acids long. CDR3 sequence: CASSPGGDRVNSPLHF. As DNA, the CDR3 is TGTGCCAGCAGCCCTGGAGGGGACAGGGTAAACTCACCCCTCCACTTT.

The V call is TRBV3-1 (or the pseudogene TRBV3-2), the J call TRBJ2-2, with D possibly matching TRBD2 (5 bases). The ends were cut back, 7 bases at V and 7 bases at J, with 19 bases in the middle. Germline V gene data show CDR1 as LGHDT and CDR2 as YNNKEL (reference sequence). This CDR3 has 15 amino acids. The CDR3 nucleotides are TGTGCCAGCAACCCTTGGGGAGAGGCGGGCGGGGAGCTGTTTTTT. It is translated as CASNPWGEAGGELFF.

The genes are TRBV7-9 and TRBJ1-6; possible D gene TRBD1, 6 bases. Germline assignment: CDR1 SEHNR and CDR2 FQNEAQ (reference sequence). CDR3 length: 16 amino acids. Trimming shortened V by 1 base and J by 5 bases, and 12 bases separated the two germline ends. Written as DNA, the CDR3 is TGTGCCAGCAGCTTAGGACCACAGGGTAATAATTCACCCCTCCACTTT. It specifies CASSLGPQGNNSPLHF.

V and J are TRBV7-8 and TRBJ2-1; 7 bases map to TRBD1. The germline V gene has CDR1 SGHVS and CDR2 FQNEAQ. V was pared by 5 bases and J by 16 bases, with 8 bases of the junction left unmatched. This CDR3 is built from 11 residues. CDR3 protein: CASSQGVGVFF. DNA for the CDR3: TGTGCCAGCAGCCAGGGGGTAGGGGTCTTCTTC.

The CDR3 here is CASSLRSNQPQHF. The CDR3 coding sequence is TGTGCCAGCAGCCTGAGGTCTAATCAGCCCCAGCATTTT. The chain employs TRBV12-3 or TRBV12-4 and TRBJ1-5, with D unclear. CDR3 size: 13 residues. Trimming shortened V by 6 bases and J by 4 bases, and 10 bases separated the two germline ends.

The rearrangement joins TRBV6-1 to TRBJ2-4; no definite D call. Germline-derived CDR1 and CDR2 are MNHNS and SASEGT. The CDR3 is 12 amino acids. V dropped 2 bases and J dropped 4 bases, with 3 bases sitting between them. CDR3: CASSELKNIQYF. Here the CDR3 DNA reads TGTGCCAGCAGTGAACTAAAAAACATTCAGTACTTC.

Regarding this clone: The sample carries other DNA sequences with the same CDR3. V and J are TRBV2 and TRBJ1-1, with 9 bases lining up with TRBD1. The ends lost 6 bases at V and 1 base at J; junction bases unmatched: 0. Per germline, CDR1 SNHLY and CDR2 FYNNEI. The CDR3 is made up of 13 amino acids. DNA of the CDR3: TGTGCCAGCAGGGGACAGGGGAACACTGAAGCTTTCTTT. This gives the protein CASRGQGNTEAFF.

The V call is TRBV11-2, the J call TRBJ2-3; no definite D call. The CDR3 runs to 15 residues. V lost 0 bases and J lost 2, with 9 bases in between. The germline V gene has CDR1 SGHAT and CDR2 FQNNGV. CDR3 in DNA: TGTGCCAGCAGCTTAGAGGTTAGCCCCACAGATACGCAGTATTTT. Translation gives CASSLEVSPTDTQYF.

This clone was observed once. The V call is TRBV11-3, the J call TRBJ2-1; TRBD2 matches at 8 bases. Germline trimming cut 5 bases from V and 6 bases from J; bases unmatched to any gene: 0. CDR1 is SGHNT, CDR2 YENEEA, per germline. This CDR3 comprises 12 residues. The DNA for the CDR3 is TGTGCCAGCAGCGGGACTAGCAATGAGCAGTTCTTC. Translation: CASSGTSNEQFF.

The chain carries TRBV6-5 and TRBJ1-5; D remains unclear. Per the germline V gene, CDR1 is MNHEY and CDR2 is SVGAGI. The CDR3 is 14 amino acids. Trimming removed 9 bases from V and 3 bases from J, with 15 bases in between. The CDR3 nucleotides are TGTGCCAGTCTTGATGGACTGGACAATCAGCCCCAGCATTTT. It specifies CASLDGLDNQPQHF.

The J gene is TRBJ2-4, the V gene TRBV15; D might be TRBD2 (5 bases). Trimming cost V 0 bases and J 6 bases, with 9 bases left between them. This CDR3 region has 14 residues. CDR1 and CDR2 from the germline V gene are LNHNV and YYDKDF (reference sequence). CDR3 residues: CATSRERGRNIQYF. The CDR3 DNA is TGTGCCACCAGCAGAGAGAGAGGGAGAAACATTCAGTACTTC.

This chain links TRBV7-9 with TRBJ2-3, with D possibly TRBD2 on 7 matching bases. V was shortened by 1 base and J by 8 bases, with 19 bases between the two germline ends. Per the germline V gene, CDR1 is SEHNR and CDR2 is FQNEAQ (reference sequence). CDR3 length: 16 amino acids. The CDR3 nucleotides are TGTGCCAGCAGCTTAGGGGGGGCCTCGCGGGAGCTTACGCAGTATTTT. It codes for CASSLGGASRELTQYF. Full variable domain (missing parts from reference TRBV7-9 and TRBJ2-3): DTGVSQNPRHKITKRGQNVTFRCDPISEHNRLYWYRQTLGQGPEFLTYFQNEAQLEKSRLLSDRFSAERPKGSFSTLEIQRTEQGDSAMYLCASSLGGASRELTQYFGPGTRLTVL.

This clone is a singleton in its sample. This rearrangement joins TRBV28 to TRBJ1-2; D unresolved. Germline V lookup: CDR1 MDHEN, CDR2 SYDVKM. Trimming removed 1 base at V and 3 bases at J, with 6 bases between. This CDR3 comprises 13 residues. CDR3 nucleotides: TGTGCCAGCAGTTTATTTCCCTACTATGGCTACACCTTC. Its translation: CASSLFPYYGYTF.

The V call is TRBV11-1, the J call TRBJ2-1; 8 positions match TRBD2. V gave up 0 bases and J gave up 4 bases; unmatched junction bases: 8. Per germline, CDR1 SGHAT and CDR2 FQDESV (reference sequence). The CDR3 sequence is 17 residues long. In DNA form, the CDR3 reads TGTGCCAGCAGCTTAGCGCGGGGGGCGGGAGGTTACAATGAGCAGTTCTTC. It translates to CASSLARGAGGYNEQFF.

Here the CDR3 DNA reads TGTGCCAGCAGGAGAATCGATAATTCACCCCTCCACTTT. As protein: CASRRIDNSPLHF. This chain connects TRBV12-3 or TRBV12-4 to TRBJ1-6; D unclear. Trimming removed 6 bases from V and 5 bases from J, with 8 bases in between. CDR3 size: 13 residues.

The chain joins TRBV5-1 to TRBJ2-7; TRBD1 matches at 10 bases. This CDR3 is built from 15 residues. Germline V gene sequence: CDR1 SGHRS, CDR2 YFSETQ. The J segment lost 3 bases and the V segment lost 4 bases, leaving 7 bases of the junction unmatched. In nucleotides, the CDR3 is TGCGCCAGCAGCCCGGGGACAGGGGACTACTACGAGCAGTACTTC. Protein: CASSPGTGDYYEQYF.

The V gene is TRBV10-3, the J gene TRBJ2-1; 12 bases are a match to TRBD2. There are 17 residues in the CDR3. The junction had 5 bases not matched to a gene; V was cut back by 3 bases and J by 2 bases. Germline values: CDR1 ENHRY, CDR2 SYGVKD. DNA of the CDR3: TGTGCCATCAGTGACTCTAGCGGGGGGGCTCCCTACAATGAGCAGTTCTTC. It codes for CAISDSSGGAPYNEQFF.

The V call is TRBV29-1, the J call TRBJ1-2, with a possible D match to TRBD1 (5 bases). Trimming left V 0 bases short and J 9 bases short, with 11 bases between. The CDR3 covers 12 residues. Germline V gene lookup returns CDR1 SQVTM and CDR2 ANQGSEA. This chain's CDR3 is CSVEDFGGSYTF. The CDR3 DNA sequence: TGCAGCGTTGAAGATTTCGGGGGTAGCTACACCTTC.

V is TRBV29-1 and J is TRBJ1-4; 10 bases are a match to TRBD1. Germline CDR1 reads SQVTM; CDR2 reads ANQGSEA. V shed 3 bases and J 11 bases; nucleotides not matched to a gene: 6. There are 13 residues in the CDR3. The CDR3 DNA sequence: TGCAGCGTTGAGTTTTCGGGACAGGGGAAACTGTTTTTT. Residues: CSVEFSGQGKLFF.